This TCR beta chain was obtained from a study of control samples from healthy donors and cancer patients. This clone occurred many times. V was pared by 6 bases and J by 3 bases, with 4 bases of the junction left unmatched. CDR1 and CDR2 (germline): MNHEY, SVGAGI. CDR3 length equals 13 residues. Clones were read by immunoSEQ multiplex PCR, and TCRdb kept only the in-frame ones, dropping some. The sample lists around 68,000 clones, 83% occurring once. The sequence was obtained from a man aged 55 to 70 in good health. The source material was blood. This rearrangement joins TRBV6-5 to TRBJ2-7, with TRBD1 identical over 8 bases. This chain's CDR3 is CASSPGGFYEQYF. The CDR3 bases are TGTGCCAGCAGCCCAGGGGGCTTCTACGAGCAGTACTTC.